Sequencing of this T cell receptor (beta chain) was carried out in a study of control samples from healthy donors and cancer patients (dated by TCRdb to 2019 to 2021). Concerning this clone: Its antigen target is currently unknown. No base-level quality is on record; no much larger clone is a single base apart.

The CDR3, cysteine through phenylalanine, is 12 amino acids long. Here the CDR3 DNA is all that survives: 36 bases in frame from base 1. The germline V gene (reference sequence) provides CDR1 LNHDA and CDR2 SQIVND. Trimming at the junction amounts to 9 bases on V and 6 bases on J, and the germline ends lie 12 bases apart. Receptor libraries were prepared by the immunoSEQ multiplex PCR assay. The source is immuneACCESS, and TCRdb retained only in-frame sequences with V and J called. Part of the clones is not carried over; for the studies checked, unresolved V genes explain less than half of this, and the remainder is unexplained. For this sample there are 150,000 to 200,000 clones; 85% to 95% appear just once. The ten largest clonotypes hold approximately 1.5% of the sample.

This receptor chain uses TRBV19 and TRBJ2-1; 6 matching bases give a weak D call of TRBD2. This TCR derives from a man under 40 in good health. Source material: blood. The sequenced DNA is TGTGCCAGCGAATTGGGGGGCAATGAGCAGTTCTTC. Translated, it gives CASELGGNEQFF.